Below are 28 T cell receptor beta chains sequenced from a single sample in a study of regulatory T cells in long-lasting Graves disease (dated by TCRdb to the early 2020s). Sample time point, as interpreted from the label and publication: newly diagnosed GD, antithyroid drugs for less than 3 months. For both TCR sequencing and RNA sequencing, RNA was extracted from PBMCs in TRIzol. The library was made by multiplex PCR. The listed sequencing device is Illumina HiSeq 4000. iRepertoire HTBI primers and Arm-PCR amplification of CDR3 regions were used to construct TCR beta libraries. Through fastp at Q25 and MiXCR, TCRdb rebuilt clones from the public reads, retaining in-frame beta chains. Rows are combined by CDR3 protein, so each entry shows the most common genes and DNA. For this sample the table gives under 700,000 distinct CDR3 sequences, of which more than 15% were detected only once. The ten biggest clones cover roughly 25% of the sample.

The same data also contributed to another study, on T cells in Graves' hyperthyroidism and ophthalmopathy.

The source material was peripheral blood mononuclear cells (PBMCs), sampled at new diagnosis, from a patient treated with antithyroid drugs. Receptors originate from a woman aged 40-60 years with Graves disease. Donor details come from another sample of the same person, matched by shared clones.

The sample holds many counts of this clonotype. The V gene is TRBV28, the J gene TRBJ1-2; D gene uncertain. The CDR3 runs to 12 residues. The V gene lost 5 bases and the J gene lost 5 bases, with 9 bases spanning the gap. CDR1 is MDHEN and CDR2 is SYDVKM in the germline V gene. The CDR3 reads CASSPREYGYTF. The CDR3 coding sequence is TGTGCCAGCAGTCCCCGGGAGTATGGCTACACCTTC.

At least ten counts were recorded for this clonotype. The chain joins TRBV6-1 to TRBJ1-1; possibly TRBD1 for D (5 bases). V gave up 0 bases and J gave up 0 bases, with 11 bases separating them. The CDR3 totals 16 residues. Per the germline V gene, CDR1 is MNHNS and CDR2 is SASEGT. CDR3 protein: CASSEAGTRVNTEAFF. As DNA, the CDR3 is TGTGCCAGCAGTGAAGCCGGGACTCGGGTGAACACTGAAGCTTTCTTT.

The chain has TRBV29-1 and TRBJ2-5; TRBD1 agrees at 8 bases. Germline V gene data show CDR1 as SQVTM and CDR2 as ANQGSEA. The junction had 15 bases not matched to a gene; V was cut back by 1 base and J by 2 bases. The CDR3 loop spans 18 amino acids. In DNA, the CDR3 is TGCAGCGTTGAAGTAGGACAGGGAGCGTCGACGGGGCAAGAGACCCAGTACTTC. It yields the protein CSVEVGQGASTGQETQYF.

This clonotype was counted at least ten times. CDR3 DNA: TGTGCCAGTAGTATAGGAGGGACAGCTTCCTATGGCTACACCTTC. It translates to CASSIGGTASYGYTF. The chain links TRBV19 to TRBJ1-2; 7 nucleotides align to TRBD1. The CDR3 spans 15 residues. V trimming: 1 base; J trimming: 4 bases; junction bases outside the gene matches: 6. The germline CDR1 and CDR2 sequences are LNHDA and SQIVND (reference sequence).

This clonotype was seen ten or more times. The gene calls are TRBV20-1 and TRBJ2-7; 7 bases align to TRBD2. This CDR3 is built from 13 residues. The germline V gene has CDR1 DFQATT and CDR2 SNEGSKA (reference sequence). The ends lost 1 base at V and 0 bases at J; junction bases unmatched: 0. CDR3 amino acids: CSARGGSSYEQYF. CDR3 nucleotides: TGCAGTGCTAGAGGCGGGAGCTCCTACGAGCAGTACTTC.

This clonotype was seen at least ten times. The chain joins TRBV13 to TRBJ2-5; TRBD1 matches at 10 bases. The CDR3 has 16 residues. Trimming removed 5 bases from V and 3 bases from J; junction bases left unmatched: 9. The germline V gene encodes CDR1 PRHDT and CDR2 FYEKMQ (reference sequence). CDR3 nucleotide sequence: TGTGCCAGCAGCCCCCCTTGGGGGACAGGGGAAGAGACCCAGTACTTC. Amino acid sequence: CASSPPWGTGEETQYF.

This clonotype was recorded many times. CDR3 DNA sequence: TGTGCCAGCAGCCGGAACTACGCCCTTGGCACAGATACGCAGTATTTT. Translated, it gives CASSRNYALGTDTQYF. This rearrangement joins TRBV3-1 to TRBJ2-3, with D unclear. CDR1 LGHDT and CDR2 YNNKEL come from the germline V gene (reference sequence). The CDR3 is 16 residues long. The V end lost 4 bases, the J end lost 1 base, and 15 bases lay between the germline ends.

The V gene is TRBV3-1, the J gene TRBJ1-1; 7 positions match TRBD1. J was trimmed by 1 base and V by 4 bases; bases with no gene match: 6. The CDR3 has 15 residues. Germline-derived CDR1 and CDR2 are LGHDT and YNNKEL (reference sequence). This CDR3 reads CASSLGQVPNTEAFF. The CDR3, as DNA: TGTGCCAGCAGCCTAGGACAGGTCCCGAACACTGAAGCTTTCTTT.

J is TRBJ2-5 and V is TRBV19; D perhaps matches TRBD1 (6 bases). V shed 3 bases and J shed 5 bases, with 19 bases lying between them. Germline CDR1 reads LNHDA; CDR2 reads SQIVND (reference sequence). The CDR3 sequence is 16 residues long. DNA for the CDR3: TGTGCCAGTAGTATGGCCAGCCGCACCCAGGGGGAGACCCAGTACTTC. It codes for CASSMASRTQGETQYF.

As for this clonotype: This clone may be a read error of a much larger clone one base away. This chain uses TRBV12-3 or TRBV12-4 with TRBJ2-7; D is possibly TRBD1 or TRBD2 (5 bases each). The CDR3 has 15 amino acids. Trimming stripped 8 bases from V and 7 bases from J, with 24 bases between. The CDR3 loop reads CASDQGPHSYNEQYF. Written as DNA, the CDR3 is TGTGCCAGCGACCAGGGACCCCACTCCTACAATGAGCAGTACTTC.

This clonotype was detected many times. J is TRBJ2-7 and V is TRBV28; 7 positions match TRBD1. Trimming at V came to 7 bases and at J to 0 bases, leaving 3 bases not matched to a gene. The CDR3 length is 13 residues. Germline loops: CDR1 MDHEN, CDR2 SYDVKM. CDR3 sequence: CASMTGSSYEQYF. CDR3 sequence (DNA): TGTGCCAGCATGACAGGGAGCTCCTACGAGCAGTACTTC.

This clonotype was detected ten times or more. The V gene is TRBV10-1, the J gene TRBJ2-1, with 8 bases fitting TRBD1. The V gene's germline CDR1 is WNHNN and CDR2 SYGVQD (reference sequence). J lost 5 bases, V lost 1 base, and 7 bases had no gene match. This CDR3 has 16 amino acids. CDR3 protein: CASSELARGPDNEQFF. The CDR3, as DNA: TGCGCCAGCAGTGAGTTGGCCAGGGGGCCGGACAATGAGCAGTTCTTC.

This clonotype was counted at least ten times. The V and J genes are TRBV11-2 and TRBJ1-1, with a possible D match to TRBD1 (6 bases). V gave up 3 bases and J gave up 0 bases, with 11 bases separating them. CDR3 length: 15 residues. The germline CDR1 and CDR2 sequences are SGHAT and FQNNGV. For the CDR3, the DNA is TGTGCCAGCAGCTTGAGGGGACAAATGAACACTGAAGCTTTCTTT. Translating it yields CASSLRGQMNTEAFF. Together with reference TRBV11-2 and TRBJ1-1, the CDR3 gives the full variable domain: EAGVAQSPRYKIIEKRQSVAFWCNPISGHATLYWYQQILGQGPKLLIQFQNNGVVDDSQLPKDRFSAERLKGVDSTLKIQPAKLEDSAVYLCASSLRGQMNTEAFFGQGTRLTVV.

This clonotype was seen repeatedly, ten times or more. The chain employs TRBV7-9 and TRBJ2-1, with D unclear. The CDR3 loop spans 15 amino acids. Trimming took 5 bases from V and 8 from J, leaving 19 bases between them. CDR1 and CDR2 (germline): SEHNR, FQNEAQ (reference sequence). As DNA, the CDR3 is TGTGCCAGCAGCCCCATGGGAATTGCAAGCTATGAGCAGTTCTTC. It yields the protein CASSPMGIASYEQFF. Based on the CDR3 plus reference TRBV7-9 and TRBJ2-1, the full variable domain is DTGVSQNPRHKITKRGQNVTFRCDPISEHNRLYWYRQTLGQGPEFLTYFQNEAQLEKSRLLSDRFSAERPKGSFSTLEIQRTEQGDSAMYLCASSPMGIASYEQFFGPGTRLTVL.

This rearrangement joins TRBV20-1 to TRBJ2-7; 8 nucleotides align to TRBD1. The CDR3 is made up of 13 amino acids. J gave up 5 bases and V 6 bases, and 9 bases lay outside the gene matches. The V gene's germline CDR1 is DFQATT and CDR2 SNEGSKA (reference sequence). The DNA of the CDR3 is TGCAGTGCGGACCGGACAGGGAAGGACGAGCAGTACTTC. Translated, it gives CSADRTGKDEQYF.

In the case of this clonotype: This sequence is one base from a far larger clone and is likely a read error. The rearrangement uses TRBV6-2 or TRBV6-3 and TRBJ2-1; no clear D. The germline V and J ends were trimmed by 4 bases and 6 bases, with 19 bases remaining between them. This CDR3 is 16 amino acids long. In germline, CDR1 is MNHEY, CDR2 SVGEGT. The CDR3 DNA reads TGTGCCAGCAGTTTTGTGGAAGCCCGGGTGGGCAATGAGCAGTTCTTC. Residues: CASSFVEARVGNEQFF.

This clonotype was found a few times. The V gene is TRBV7-9, the J gene TRBJ2-4; no reliable D call. The germline V and J ends were trimmed by 0 bases and 15 bases, with 9 bases remaining between them. The CDR3 loop spans 11 amino acids. CDR1 is SEHNR and CDR2 is FQNEAQ in the germline V gene (reference sequence). The CDR3 bases are TGTGCCAGCAGCTTAGCAGGAAGCCTGTACTTC. Translation: CASSLAGSLYF.

This clonotype was counted ten times or more. The V gene is TRBV3-1, the J gene TRBJ1-1; the D is unclear. V was pared by 4 bases and J by 4 bases, with 16 bases between. This CDR3 is 15 amino acids long. CDR1 is LGHDT, CDR2 YNNKEL, per germline (reference sequence). CDR3 sequence reads: CASSPRVFEGTEAFF. CDR3 DNA sequence: TGTGCCAGCAGCCCCCGAGTGTTCGAGGGCACTGAAGCTTTCTTT.

The genes are TRBV7-9 and TRBJ2-7, with a weak D call TRBD2 (7 bases). V was cut by 6 bases and J by 5 bases, with 17 bases left in between. Germline assignment: CDR1 SEHNR and CDR2 FQNEAQ (reference sequence). The CDR3 is made up of 14 amino acids. CDR3 loop: CASRGGPYVHEQYF. The CDR3 nucleotides are TGTGCCAGCAGGGGGGGGCCCTACGTCCACGAGCAGTACTTC.

This clonotype was recorded many times. The chain uses TRBV7-9 and TRBJ2-7; D remains ambiguous. The germline V and J ends were trimmed by 1 base and 4 bases, with 8 bases remaining between them. The CDR3 extends over 13 amino acids. CDR1 and CDR2 from the germline V gene are SEHNR and FQNEAQ (reference sequence). The DNA for the CDR3 is TGTGCCAGCAGCTTAGGTTCCCTTTACGAGCAGTACTTC. Its protein is CASSLGSLYEQYF.

In its sample, this clonotype was seen a few times. The chain employs TRBV6-1 and TRBJ2-7; D could derive from TRBD1 or TRBD2 (5 bases each). The CDR3 runs 14 residues. Germline CDR1 MNHNS, CDR2 SASEGT. Deletions cut 5 bases from V and 5 bases from J, with 16 bases between. CDR3 nucleotide sequence: TGTGCCAGCAGTAACCGGGACCGTGCCCACGAGCAGTACTTC. Its translation is CASSNRDRAHEQYF.

The sample holds many counts of this clonotype. The V gene is TRBV18, the J gene TRBJ1-6; D remains ambiguous. Looked up from germline, CDR1 is KGHSH and CDR2 is LQKENI. CDR3 length: 14 amino acids. V lost 2 bases and J 5 bases, leaving 7 bases between the germline ends. The chain's CDR3 is CASSPGDNNSPLHF. DNA of the CDR3: TGTGCCAGCTCACCAGGGGATAATAATTCACCCCTCCACTTT.

There are a few counts of this clonotype. A much more abundant neighbour one base away suggests this may be a read error. V usage is TRBV11-2 and J usage is TRBJ1-1, with TRBD1 as a possible D gene (5 bases). CDR1 and CDR2 from the germline V gene are SGHAT and FQNNGV. The CDR3 length is 14 residues. V was shortened by 5 bases and J by 4 bases, with 14 bases between the two germline ends. CDR3 DNA: TGTGCCAGCAGCCTGACAGATTGGCGCACTGAAGCTTTCTTT. Translated: CASSLTDWRTEAFF. The full variable domain, its missing parts supplied by reference TRBV11-2 and TRBJ1-1, is EAGVAQSPRYKIIEKRQSVAFWCNPISGHATLYWYQQILGQGPKLLIQFQNNGVVDDSQLPKDRFSAERLKGVDSTLKIQPAKLEDSAVYLCASSLTDWRTEAFFGQGTRLTVV.

The chain joins TRBV2 to TRBJ2-4; no firm D call. V lost 0 bases, J lost 0 bases, and 12 bases lay in between. The V gene's germline CDR1 is SNHLY and CDR2 FYNNEI. There are 17 residues in the CDR3. CDR3 sequence reads: CASSEALLTVAKNIQYF. DNA for the CDR3: TGTGCCAGCAGTGAAGCGCTCCTGACTGTAGCCAAAAACATTCAGTACTTC.

On this clonotype: Since a far larger clone is one base different, this is likely a read error. The gene calls are TRBV6-2 or TRBV6-3 and TRBJ1-1; maybe TRBD1 (5 bases). CDR3 size: 16 residues. The germline CDR1 and CDR2 sequences are MNHEY and SVGEGT. The CDR3 DNA reads TGTACCAGCAGTTACTGGAGGGGATCGCGGCCCACTGAAGCTTTCTTT. Translated, it gives CTSSYWRGSRPTEAFF.

Regarding this clonotype: A much more abundant neighbour one base away suggests this may be a read error. V is TRBV7-9 and J is TRBJ2-7, with TRBD1 identical over 7 bases. CDR1 and CDR2 from the germline V gene are SEHNR and FQNEAQ (reference sequence). CDR3 length equals 13 residues. This CDR3 reads CASGFNRGYEQYF. In DNA, the CDR3 is TGTGCCAGCGGCTTCAACAGGGGATACGAGCAGTACTTC.

This chain connects TRBV12-3 or TRBV12-4 to TRBJ1-3; 7 bases match TRBD1. The ends lost 8 bases at V and 2 bases at J; junction bases unmatched: 6. The CDR3 has 14 amino acids. The CDR3 here is CASGLTGPGNTIYF. The CDR3 DNA reads TGTGCCAGCGGCCTGACAGGGCCTGGAAACACCATATATTTT.

Ten or more counts support this clonotype. This rearrangement joins TRBV3-1 to TRBJ1-1, with a tentative D call TRBD1 (6 bases). Germline CDR1 is LGHDT and CDR2 is YNNKEL (reference sequence). This CDR3 has 13 residues. Trimming took off 4 bases at V and 4 bases at J, with 10 bases between the two ends. The CDR3 sequence is CASSPTGFTEAFF. In DNA, the CDR3 is TGTGCCAGCAGCCCCACAGGGTTCACTGAAGCTTTCTTT.